Sequencing of this T cell receptor beta chain was carried out in a study of post-analysis software for immune sequencing data. The library was made from cDNA and included unique molecular identifiers. T cells numbering 1 to 10 million yielded about 500,000 cDNA molecules. TCRdb redid the calling of the PCR reads with MiXCR, one entry per CDR3 protein. This sample has approximately 180,000 distinct CDR3 sequences; about 30% occur once, and the top ten carry about 1.6%. There are 17 residues in the CDR3. Deletions cut 4 bases from V and 8 bases from J, with 26 bases between. Germline V gives CDR1 MNHEY, CDR2 SVGAGI. Regarding this clonotype: The antigen remains unidentified.

Overall study findings and caveats: The study found TRBV5-6, TRBV5-1 and TRBV20-1 among roughly 5 TRBV segments more frequent in patients than controls.

The chain is built from TRBV6-5 and TRBJ1-2; a weak D match, TRBD1 (5 bases). Material for sequencing was blood. The TCR originated in a girl between 10 and 17 years old with multiple sclerosis. The CDR3 nucleotides are TGTGCCAGCAGTTCTATTAACCCAGGGATTTCGGAACGGGGCTACACCTTC. Its protein product is CASSSINPGISERGYTF.